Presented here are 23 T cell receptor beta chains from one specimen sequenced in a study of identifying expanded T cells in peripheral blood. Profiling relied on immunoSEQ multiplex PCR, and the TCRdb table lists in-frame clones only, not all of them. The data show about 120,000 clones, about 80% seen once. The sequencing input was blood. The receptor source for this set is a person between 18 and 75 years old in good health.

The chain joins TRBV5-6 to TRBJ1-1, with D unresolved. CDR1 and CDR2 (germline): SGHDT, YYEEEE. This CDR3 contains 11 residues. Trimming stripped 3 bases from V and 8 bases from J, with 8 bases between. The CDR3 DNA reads TGTGCCAGCAGCTCAGGCGGAGAAGCTTTCTTT. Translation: CASSSGGEAFF.

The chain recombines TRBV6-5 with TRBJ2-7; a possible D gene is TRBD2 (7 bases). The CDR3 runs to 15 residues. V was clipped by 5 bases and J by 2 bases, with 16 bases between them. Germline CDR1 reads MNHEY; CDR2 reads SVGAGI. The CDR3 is CASSTGGAVAYEQYF. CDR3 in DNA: TGTGCCAGCAGTACTGGGGGGGCGGTGGCCTACGAGCAGTACTTC.

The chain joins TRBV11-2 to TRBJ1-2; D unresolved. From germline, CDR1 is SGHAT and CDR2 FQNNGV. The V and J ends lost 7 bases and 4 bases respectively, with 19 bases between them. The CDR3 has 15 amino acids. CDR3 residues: CASNPSGEPSYGYTF. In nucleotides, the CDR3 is TGTGCCAGCAACCCGTCGGGAGAACCTAGCTATGGCTACACCTTC.

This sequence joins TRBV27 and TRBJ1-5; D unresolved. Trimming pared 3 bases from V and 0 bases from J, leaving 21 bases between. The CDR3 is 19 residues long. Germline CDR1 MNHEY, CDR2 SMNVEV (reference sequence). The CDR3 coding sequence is TGTGCCAGCAGTTTTGGCCCTCCGTTCGGACGTTATAGCAATCAGCCCCAGCATTTT. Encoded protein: CASSFGPPFGRYSNQPQHF.

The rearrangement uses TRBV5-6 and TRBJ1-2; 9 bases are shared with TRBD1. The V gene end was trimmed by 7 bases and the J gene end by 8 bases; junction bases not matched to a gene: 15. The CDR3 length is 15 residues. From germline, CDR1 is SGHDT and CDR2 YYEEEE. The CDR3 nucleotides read TGTGCCAGCTCGGAGGGGACAGGGATAACTAGGGGCTACACCTTC. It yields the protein CASSEGTGITRGYTF.

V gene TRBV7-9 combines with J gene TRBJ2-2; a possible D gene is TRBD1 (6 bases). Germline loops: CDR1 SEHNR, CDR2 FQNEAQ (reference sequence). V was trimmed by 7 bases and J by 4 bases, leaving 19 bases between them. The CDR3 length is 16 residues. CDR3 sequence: CASTPSIGTITGELFF. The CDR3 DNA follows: TGTGCCAGCACCCCCTCAATCGGGACAATCACCGGGGAGCTGTTTTTT.

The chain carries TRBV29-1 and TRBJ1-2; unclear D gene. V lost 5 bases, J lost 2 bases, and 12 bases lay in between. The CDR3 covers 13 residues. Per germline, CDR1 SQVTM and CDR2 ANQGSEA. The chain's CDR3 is CSVYVRQNYGYTF. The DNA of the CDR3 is TGCAGCGTTTATGTAAGGCAGAACTATGGCTACACCTTC.

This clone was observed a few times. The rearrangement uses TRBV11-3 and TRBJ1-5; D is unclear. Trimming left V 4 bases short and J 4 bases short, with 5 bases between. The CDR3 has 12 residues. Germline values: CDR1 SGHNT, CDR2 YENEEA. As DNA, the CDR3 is TGTGCCAGCAGCTCCCGGAATCAGCCCCAGCATTTT. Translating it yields CASSSRNQPQHF.

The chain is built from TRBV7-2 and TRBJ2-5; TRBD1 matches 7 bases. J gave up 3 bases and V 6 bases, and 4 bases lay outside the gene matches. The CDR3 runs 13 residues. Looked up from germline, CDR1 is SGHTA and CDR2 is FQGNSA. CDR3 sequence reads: CASRGQPKETQYF. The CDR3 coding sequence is TGTGCCAGCAGGGGACAGCCTAAAGAGACCCAGTACTTC.

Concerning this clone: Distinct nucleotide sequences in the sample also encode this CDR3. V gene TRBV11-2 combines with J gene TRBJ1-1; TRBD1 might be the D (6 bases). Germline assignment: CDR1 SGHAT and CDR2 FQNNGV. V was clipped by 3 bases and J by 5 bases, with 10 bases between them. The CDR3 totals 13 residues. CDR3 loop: CASSFTGRTEAFF. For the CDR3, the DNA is TGTGCCAGCAGCTTCACAGGGAGGACTGAAGCTTTCTTT.

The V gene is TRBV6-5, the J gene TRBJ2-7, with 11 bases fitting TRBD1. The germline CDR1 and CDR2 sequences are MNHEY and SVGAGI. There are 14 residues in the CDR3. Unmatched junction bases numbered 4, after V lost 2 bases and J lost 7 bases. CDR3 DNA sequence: TGTGCCAGCAGTTACGGACAGGGGGCAGGGGAGCAGTACTTC. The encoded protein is CASSYGQGAGEQYF.

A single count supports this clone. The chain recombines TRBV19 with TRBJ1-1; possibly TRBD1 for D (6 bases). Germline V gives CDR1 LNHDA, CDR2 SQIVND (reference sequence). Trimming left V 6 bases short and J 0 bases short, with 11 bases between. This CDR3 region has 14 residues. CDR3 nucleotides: TGTGCCAGTAGCCATGGACAGTTGAACACTGAAGCTTTCTTT. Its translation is CASSHGQLNTEAFF.

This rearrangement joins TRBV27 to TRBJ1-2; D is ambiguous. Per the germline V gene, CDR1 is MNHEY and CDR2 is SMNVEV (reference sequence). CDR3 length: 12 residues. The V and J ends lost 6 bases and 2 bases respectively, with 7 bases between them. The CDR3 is CASRGRNYGYTF. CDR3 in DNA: TGTGCCAGCAGAGGCAGGAACTATGGCTACACCTTC.

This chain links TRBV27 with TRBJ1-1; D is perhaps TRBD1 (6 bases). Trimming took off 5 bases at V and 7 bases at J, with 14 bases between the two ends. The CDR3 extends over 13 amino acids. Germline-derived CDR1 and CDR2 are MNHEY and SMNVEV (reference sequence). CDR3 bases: TGTGCCAGCAGTACAATCCAGGGACATGAAGCTTTCTTT. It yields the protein CASSTIQGHEAFF.

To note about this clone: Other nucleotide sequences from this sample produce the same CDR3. CDR3: CASSLDTGSGNTIYF. The CDR3 coding sequence is TGTGCCAGCAGCTTAGACACGGGGTCGGGAAACACCATATATTTT. This chain uses TRBV7-2 with TRBJ1-3; D gene unclear. The V end lost 1 base, the J end lost 4 bases, and 11 bases lay between the germline ends. The CDR3 has 15 amino acids. Germline lookup yields CDR1 SGHTA and CDR2 FQGNSA.

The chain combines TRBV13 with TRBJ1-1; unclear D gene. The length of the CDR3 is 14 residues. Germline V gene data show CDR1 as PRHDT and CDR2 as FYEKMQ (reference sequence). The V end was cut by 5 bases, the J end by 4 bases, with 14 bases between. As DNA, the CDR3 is TGTGCCAGCAGCCACACCCCGGGCCCCACTGAAGCTTTCTTT. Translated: CASSHTPGPTEAFF. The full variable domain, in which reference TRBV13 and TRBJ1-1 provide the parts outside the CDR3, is AAGVIQSPRHLIKEKRETATLKCYPIPRHDTVYWYQQGPGQDPQFLISFYEKMQSDKGSIPDRFSAQQFSDYHSELNMSSLELGDSALYFCASSHTPGPTEAFFGQGTRLTVV.

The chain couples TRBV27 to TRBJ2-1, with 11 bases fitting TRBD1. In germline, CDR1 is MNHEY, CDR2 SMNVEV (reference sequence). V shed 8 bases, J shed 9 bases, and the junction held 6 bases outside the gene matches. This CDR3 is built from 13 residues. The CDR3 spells CASAPGQGVEQFF. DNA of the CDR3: TGTGCCAGCGCCCCGGGACAGGGGGTTGAGCAGTTCTTC.

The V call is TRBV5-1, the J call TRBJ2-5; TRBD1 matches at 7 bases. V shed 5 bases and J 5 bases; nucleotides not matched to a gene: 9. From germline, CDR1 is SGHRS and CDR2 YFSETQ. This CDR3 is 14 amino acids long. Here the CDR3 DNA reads TGCGCCAGCAGGGATGGACAGGTCGGGGAGACCCAGTACTTC. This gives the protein CASRDGQVGETQYF.

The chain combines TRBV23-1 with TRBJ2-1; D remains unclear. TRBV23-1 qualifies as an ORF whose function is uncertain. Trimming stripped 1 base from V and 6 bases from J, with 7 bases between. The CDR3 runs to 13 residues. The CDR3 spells CASSQYGVNEQFF. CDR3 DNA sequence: TGCGCCAGCAGTCAATATGGCGTCAATGAGCAGTTCTTC.

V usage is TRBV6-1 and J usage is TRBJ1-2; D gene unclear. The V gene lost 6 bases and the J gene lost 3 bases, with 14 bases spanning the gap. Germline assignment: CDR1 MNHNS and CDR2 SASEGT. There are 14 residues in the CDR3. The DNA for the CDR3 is TGTGCCAGCAGACAGACCCCGTGGGACTATGGCTACACCTTC. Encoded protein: CASRQTPWDYGYTF.

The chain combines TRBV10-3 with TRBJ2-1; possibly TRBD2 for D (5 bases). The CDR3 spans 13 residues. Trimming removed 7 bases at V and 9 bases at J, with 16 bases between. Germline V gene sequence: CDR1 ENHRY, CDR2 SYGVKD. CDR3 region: CAITGMLVGEQFF. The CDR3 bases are TGTGCCATCACGGGGATGTTGGTCGGTGAGCAGTTCTTC.

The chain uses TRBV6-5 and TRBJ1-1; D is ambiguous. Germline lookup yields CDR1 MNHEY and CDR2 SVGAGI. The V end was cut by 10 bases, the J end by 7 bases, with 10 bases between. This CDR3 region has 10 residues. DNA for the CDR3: TGTGCCACCGAACGGGGTGAAGCTTTCTTT. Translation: CATERGEAFF.

The CDR3 protein is CASSLGRGDLFF. In DNA form, the CDR3 reads TGTGCCAGCAGCTTGGGCAGGGGGGACCTGTTTTTT. The V call is TRBV5-4, the J call TRBJ1-4; 7 bases map to TRBD1. Looked up from germline, CDR1 is SGHNT and CDR2 is YYREEE (reference sequence). The CDR3 is 12 residues long. With V trimmed by 0 bases and J by 14 bases, 4 bases remained unmatched. Together with reference TRBV5-4 and TRBJ1-4, the CDR3 gives the full variable domain: ETGVTQSPTHLIKTRGQQVTLRCSSQSGHNTVSWYQQALGQGPQFIFQYYREEENGRGNFPPRFSGLQFPNYSSELNVNALELDDSALYLCASSLGRGDLFFGSGTQLSVL.